Given below is one T cell receptor (beta chain) in context. Its antigen is still unknown. Germline CDR1 SGHDT, CDR2 YYEEEE. This CDR3 comprises 11 residues. Deletions cut 2 bases from V and 5 bases from J, with 4 bases between. The data were obtained in a study of cytomegalovirus exposure and HLA in healthy donors. Points from the study as a whole: Cytomegalovirus-associated TCR beta chains were listed, numbering over 150. Rare TCR sequences predominated, though certain public TCRs were found in many donors. Specificity for CMV antigens was confirmed in vitro for a few of the CMV-associated chains.

TCRdb's copy holds only in-frame clones and misses some; the assay was immunoSEQ multiplex PCR. The data hold some 220,000 clones, with about 90% observed a single time. The chain employs TRBV5-6 and TRBJ2-5; D call uncertain. The source material was PBMCs. The source of this sequence is a woman under 30 in good health and CMV-seronegative. DNA for the CDR3: TGTGCCAGCAGCTTCCGGGAGACCCAGTACTTC. Encoded protein: CASSFRETQYF. Drawing the rest from reference TRBV5-6 and TRBJ2-5, the complete variable domain is DAGVTQSPTHLIKTRGQQVTLRCSPKSGHDTVSWYQQALGQGPQFIFQYYEEEERQRGNFPDRFSGHQFPNYSSELNVNALLLGDSALYLCASSFRETQYFGPGTRLLVL.